The text below deals with one TCR beta chain. Its antigen is still unknown. Sequencing used immunoSEQ multiplex PCR; TCRdb keeps in-frame clones, though not all of them. The sample carries 150,000 to 200,000 clones, about four fifths recorded once. The sample is drawn from a study of cytomegalovirus exposure and HLA in healthy donors. General study results and limits: Among TCR beta chains, those listed as cytomegalovirus-associated numbered about 150. Most TCR sequences were rare, but some public TCRs occurred in many donors. Reports showed the classifier diagnosing cytomegalovirus status with high specificity and sensitivity.

The junction had 8 bases not matched to a gene; V was cut back by 2 bases and J by 5 bases. The CDR3 spans 15 residues. Germline values: CDR1 MNHEY, CDR2 SVGAGI. The chain recombines TRBV6-5 with TRBJ2-5, with TRBD2 identical over 7 bases. Sequencing used PBMCs. This clonotype was sampled from a man between 18 and 29 years old in good health and CMV-seropositive. The CDR3 protein is CASSYASGIGETQYF. The CDR3, as DNA: TGTGCCAGCAGTTACGCTAGCGGAATCGGGGAGACCCAGTACTTC.